The present entry profiles one TCR beta chain with its context. What it recognizes is unknown. This sample is part of a study of OX40 agonist ivuxolimab in advanced cancers. Background on the study: Cohort: approximately 83% men, mean age about 60, aged about 20 to 90. Prior anti-PD-1, anti-PD-L1 or anti-CTLA-4 therapy did not bar entry, and around 39% had some.

Germline assignment: CDR1 ENHRY and CDR2 SYGVKD. Trimming cost V 5 bases and J 2 bases, with 6 bases left between them. The CDR3 extends over 12 amino acids. Method: immunoSEQ multiplex PCR; TCRdb's copy keeps in-frame clones and lacks some. The sample shows 65,000 to 85,000 clones, about 85% of them seen only once. Study-wide findings and caveats: Expansion of clones was among the lowest in partial responders at 0.1-3.0 mg/kg. Normalized T-cell clonal expansion was also low in some nonresponders.

This receptor was identified in an adult with an advanced solid tumor such as melanoma, head and neck, liver or kidney cancer. The chain carries TRBV10-3 and TRBJ2-5; D perhaps matches TRBD2 (6 bases). The material sequenced was CD4+ or CD8+ T cells sorted from blood, taken in a trial of the OX40 agonist ivuxolimab. CDR3 DNA sequence: TGTGCCATCAGTCGGGGGCAAGAGACCCAGTACTTC. Its protein product is CAISRGQETQYF.